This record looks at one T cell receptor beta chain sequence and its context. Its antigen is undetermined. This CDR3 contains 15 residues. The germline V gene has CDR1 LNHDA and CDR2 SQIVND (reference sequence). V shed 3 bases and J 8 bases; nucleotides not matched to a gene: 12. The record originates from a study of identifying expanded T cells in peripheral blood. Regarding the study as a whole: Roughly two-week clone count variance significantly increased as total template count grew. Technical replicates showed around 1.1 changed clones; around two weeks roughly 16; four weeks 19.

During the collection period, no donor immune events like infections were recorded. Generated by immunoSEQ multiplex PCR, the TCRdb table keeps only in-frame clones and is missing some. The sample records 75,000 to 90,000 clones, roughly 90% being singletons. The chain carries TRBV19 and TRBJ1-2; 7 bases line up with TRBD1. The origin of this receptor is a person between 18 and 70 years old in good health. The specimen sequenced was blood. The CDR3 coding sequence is TGTGCCAGTAGTATTGATGAGACAGGGCGGTACGGCTACACCTTC. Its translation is CASSIDETGRYGYTF.